This passage covers 23 T cell receptor beta chains from one sample sequenced in a study of T cell responses to AZD1222 COVID-19 vaccine. Libraries were prepared by immunoSEQ multiplex PCR; TCRdb keeps only in-frame clonotypes and omits some of them. Here the sample spans roughly 140,000 clones, 75% to 95% being singletons. The source material was peripheral blood, sampled 28 days after the second AZD1222 dose. Every receptor here comes from an adult who received the AZD1222 COVID-19 vaccine.

This rearrangement joins TRBV13 to TRBJ1-1; 7 nucleotides line up with TRBD1. Germline trimming cut 4 bases from V and 6 bases from J; bases unmatched to any gene: 8. Germline CDR1 and CDR2: PRHDT and FYEKMQ (reference sequence). The CDR3 spans 14 residues. The CDR3 protein is CASSYPGQPSEAFF. CDR3 bases: TGTGCCAGCAGCTATCCGGGACAGCCTTCTGAAGCTTTCTTT.

The chain recombines TRBV7-8 with TRBJ1-1; D is unclear. Between the trimmed V and J ends, which lost 4 bases and 8 bases, there was a span of 20 bases. The CDR3 contains 15 residues. CDR1 and CDR2 from the germline V gene are SGHVS and FQNEAQ. The CDR3 DNA reads TGTGCCAGCAGCTCACCCGGCCCCCTATTGGCCGAAGCTTTCTTT. It encodes CASSSPGPLLAEAFF. Variable domain in full (rest from reference TRBV7-8 and TRBJ1-1): GAGVSQSPRYKVAKRGQDVALRCDPISGHVSLFWYQQALGQGPEFLTYFQNEAQLDKSGLPSDRFFAERPEGSVSTLKIQRTQQEDSAVYLCASSSPGPLLAEAFFGQGTRLTVV.

Only one count was recorded for this clone. V gene TRBV5-1 combines with J gene TRBJ2-5, with D perhaps TRBD2 (5 bases). The CDR3 runs to 15 residues. The germline V and J ends were trimmed by 0 bases and 3 bases, with 12 bases remaining between them. In germline, CDR1 is SGHRS, CDR2 YFSETQ. The CDR3 protein is CASSLVGEREETQYF. In nucleotides, the CDR3 is TGCGCCAGCAGCTTGGTCGGGGAACGGGAAGAGACCCAGTACTTC.

V is TRBV6-1 and J is TRBJ2-1; TRBD1 is a possible D gene (6 bases). The germline gives CDR1 MNHNS, CDR2 SASEGT. Trimming removed 6 bases from V and 6 bases from J, with 24 bases in between. The CDR3 totals 17 residues. The CDR3 loop reads CASRETGSFNVFNEQFF. As DNA, the CDR3 is TGTGCCAGCAGGGAAACAGGGTCGTTCAATGTATTCAATGAGCAGTTCTTC.

The rearrangement links TRBV7-9 to TRBJ2-2, with 9 bases lining up with TRBD1. CDR3 length equals 17 residues. With 5 bases clipped from V and 1 base from J, the junction kept 8 bases outside the gene matches. The germline V gene has CDR1 SEHNR and CDR2 FQNEAQ (reference sequence). The DNA of the CDR3 is TGTGCCAGCAGCCATAGCCGGGACAGGGAGAACACCGGGGAGCTGTTTTTT. Translating it yields CASSHSRDRENTGELFF.

V gene TRBV30 combines with J gene TRBJ1-5; D gene uncertain. Trimming removed 2 bases at V and 5 bases at J, with 19 bases between. This CDR3 is built from 16 residues. Germline CDR1 GTSNPN, CDR2 SVGIG (reference sequence). The CDR3 sequence: CAWSPRAAWRHQPQHF. The DNA of the CDR3 is TGTGCCTGGAGTCCCCGAGCGGCCTGGCGGCATCAGCCCCAGCATTTT.

A word on this clone: Other DNA sequences in this specimen translate into the identical CDR3. The chain recombines TRBV19 with TRBJ1-1, with D maybe TRBD1 (5 bases). In germline, CDR1 is LNHDA, CDR2 SQIVND (reference sequence). V shed 3 bases and J shed 3 bases, with 8 bases lying between them. The CDR3 length is 13 residues. The CDR3 DNA sequence: TGTGCCAGTAGTATCGACAGAGACACTGAAGCTTTCTTT. Protein: CASSIDRDTEAFF.

V usage is TRBV11-2 and J usage is TRBJ2-2, with 13 positions matching TRBD2. Germline values: CDR1 SGHAT, CDR2 FQNNGV. The CDR3 spans 18 residues. The V gene end was trimmed by 7 bases and the J gene end by 7 bases; junction bases not matched to a gene: 15. The chain's CDR3 is CASNRGELAGGPHGELFF. The CDR3 DNA reads TGTGCCAGCAACCGGGGGGAACTAGCGGGAGGGCCACACGGGGAGCTGTTTTTT. The full variable domain, its missing parts supplied by reference TRBV11-2 and TRBJ2-2, is EAGVAQSPRYKIIEKRQSVAFWCNPISGHATLYWYQQILGQGPKLLIQFQNNGVVDDSQLPKDRFSAERLKGVDSTLKIQPAKLEDSAVYLCASNRGELAGGPHGELFFGEGSRLTVL.

This chain connects TRBV4-1 to TRBJ2-7; 7 positions match TRBD2. Germline loops: CDR1 MGHRA, CDR2 YSYEKL. V shed 2 bases, J shed 2 bases, and the junction held 6 bases outside the gene matches. This CDR3 has 15 residues. Written as DNA, the CDR3 is TGCGCCAGCAGCCAAACATCTAGCGGCGCCTACGAGCAGTACTTC. Amino acids: CASSQTSSGAYEQYF.

This clone was seen a single time. This rearrangement joins TRBV5-4 to TRBJ1-2, with a tentative D call TRBD1 (5 bases). V dropped 2 bases and J dropped 8 bases, with 13 bases sitting between them. Per the germline V gene, CDR1 is SGHNT and CDR2 is YYREEE (reference sequence). The CDR3 spans 13 residues. CDR3 loop: CASSFEGFDGYTF. In DNA, the CDR3 is TGTGCCAGCAGCTTTGAGGGGTTTGACGGCTACACCTTC.

The chain employs TRBV12-3 or TRBV12-4 and TRBJ1-1, with D unresolved. Trimming took 1 base from V and 4 from J, leaving 7 bases between them. There are 13 residues in the CDR3. CDR3 sequence: CASSLGESTEAFF. The CDR3 DNA reads TGTGCCAGCAGTTTAGGCGAGAGCACTGAAGCTTTCTTT.

This clone appeared a single time. This chain joins TRBV20-1 and TRBJ2-1; D ambiguous. Deletions cut 5 bases from V and 10 bases from J, with 12 bases between. CDR1 DFQATT and CDR2 SNEGSKA come from the germline V gene (reference sequence). The CDR3 totals 11 residues. The CDR3 DNA is TGCAGTGCTTCGACCCCCCAGGAGCAGTTCTTC. This sequence encodes CSASTPQEQFF.

The rearrangement uses TRBV10-3 and TRBJ1-4; weak D call: TRBD1 (6 bases). The CDR3 extends over 14 amino acids. The V gene lost 4 bases and the J gene lost 3 bases, with 9 bases spanning the gap. Per germline, CDR1 ENHRY and CDR2 SYGVKD. CDR3 sequence: CAISGGGSNEKLFF. The CDR3 DNA is TGTGCCATCAGTGGTGGGGGCTCTAATGAAAAACTGTTTTTT.

V and J are TRBV9 and TRBJ1-2; D call uncertain. V was cut by 3 bases and J by 0 bases, with 6 bases left in between. The CDR3 is made up of 13 amino acids. Germline V gives CDR1 SGDLS, CDR2 YYNGEE. CDR3 in DNA: TGTGCCAGCAGCGAGTCCCCTAACTATGGCTACACCTTC. Protein product: CASSESPNYGYTF.

The chain joins TRBV5-1 to TRBJ2-2; D call uncertain. Germline assignment: CDR1 SGHRS and CDR2 YFSETQ. The V gene lost 0 bases and the J gene lost 0 bases, with 6 bases spanning the gap. CDR3 length: 15 amino acids. CDR3 region: CASSLDVPNTGELFF. The DNA for the CDR3 is TGCGCCAGCAGCTTGGACGTTCCGAACACCGGGGAGCTGTTTTTT. The entire variable domain, with the rest obtained from reference TRBV5-1 and TRBJ2-2, is as follows: KAGVTQTPRYLIKTRGQQVTLSCSPISGHRSVSWYQQTPGQGLQFLFEYFSETQRNKGNFPGRFSGRQFSNSRSEMNVSTLELGDSALYLCASSLDVPNTGELFFGEGSRLTVL.

In nucleotides, the CDR3 is TGTGCCAGCAGCTTTCGGGGGACTAGTTTTTTACGCAATGAGCAGTTCTTC. Protein product: CASSFRGTSFLRNEQFF. The chain joins TRBV11-2 to TRBJ2-1; 8 nucleotides match TRBD2. The CDR3 extends over 17 amino acids. Germline values: CDR1 SGHAT, CDR2 FQNNGV. V lost 3 bases, J lost 6 bases, and 13 bases stayed unmatched.

J is TRBJ2-1 and V is TRBV10-1; tentative D call: TRBD1 (6 bases). The CDR3 consists of 13 residues. Germline assignment: CDR1 WNHNN and CDR2 SYGVQD (reference sequence). The ends were cut back, 2 bases at V and 14 bases at J, with 16 bases in the middle. CDR3 nucleotides: TGCGCCAGCAGTGAGGGCATACAGGGAAGGAAGTTCTTC. This codes for CASSEGIQGRKFF.

The chain recombines TRBV15 with TRBJ1-2; maybe TRBD1 (5 bases). V dropped 3 bases and J dropped 6 bases, with 17 bases sitting between them. This CDR3 contains 15 residues. CDR1 LNHNV and CDR2 YYDKDF come from the germline V gene (reference sequence). The CDR3 region has the DNA TGTGCCACCAGCAGTCGAATATCAGGGCTGGATGGCTACACCTTC. Translated: CATSSRISGLDGYTF.

The chain links TRBV30 to TRBJ1-3; 10 bases line up with TRBD1. This CDR3 region has 14 residues. Germline CDR1 GTSNPN, CDR2 SVGIG (reference sequence). J lost 8 bases, V lost 1 base, and 5 bases had no gene match. CDR3 nucleotides: TGTGCCTGGAGTGACCGGGACAGGGGAGACACCATATATTTT. This encodes CAWSDRDRGDTIYF.

The CDR3 DNA follows: TGTGCCAGCAGTGAAGAGAGGCGGACTAGCGGGAGGTTTATCGATGAGCAGTTCTTC. Its translation is CASSEERRTSGRFIDEQFF. The V call is TRBV2, the J call TRBJ2-1; TRBD2 matches 14 bases. The V segment lost 1 base and the J segment 8 bases; nucleotides outside the gene matches: 13. The CDR3 runs to 19 residues. Germline assignment: CDR1 SNHLY and CDR2 FYNNEI.

The V call is TRBV7-9, the J call TRBJ2-3; TRBD2 agrees at 13 bases. This CDR3 is 15 amino acids long. V gave up 2 bases and J gave up 5 bases; unmatched junction bases: 1. Germline CDR1 and CDR2: SEHNR and FQNEAQ (reference sequence). For the CDR3, the DNA is TGTGCCAGCAGCTTAACTAGCGGGAGGGTAGATACGCAGTATTTT. Amino acids: CASSLTSGRVDTQYF.

This chain connects TRBV9 to TRBJ2-1; TRBD2 aligns across 8 bases. The V gene end was trimmed by 0 bases and the J gene end by 5 bases; junction bases not matched to a gene: 10. This CDR3 region has 17 residues. In germline, CDR1 is SGDLS, CDR2 YYNGEE. The CDR3 loop reads CASSVGAGGYYNNEQFF. In nucleotides, the CDR3 is TGTGCCAGCAGCGTAGGGGCGGGAGGTTATTACAACAATGAGCAGTTCTTC.

A note on this clone: An end of the junction does not agree with germline; a read error may underlie this. The chain uses TRBV19 and TRBJ2-1; 12 bases agree with TRBD2. The CDR3 loop spans 13 amino acids. Germline V CDR1 and CDR2: LNHDA, SQIVND (reference sequence). CDR3: CASKRLAGDEQFF. In DNA form, the CDR3 reads TGTGCCAGTAAAAGACTAGCGGGAGATGAACAGTTCTTC.